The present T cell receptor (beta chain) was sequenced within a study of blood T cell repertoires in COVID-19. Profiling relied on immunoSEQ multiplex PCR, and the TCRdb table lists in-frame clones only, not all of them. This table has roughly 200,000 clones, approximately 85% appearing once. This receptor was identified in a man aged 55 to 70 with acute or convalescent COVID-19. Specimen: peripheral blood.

The CDR3 reads CASSPTGPGANVLTF. The CDR3 DNA follows: TGTGCCAGCAGTCCTACAGGGCCCGGGGCCAACGTCCTGACTTTC. The chain recombines TRBV27 with TRBJ2-6, with TRBD1 as a possible D gene (6 bases). This CDR3 spans 15 amino acids. With 5 bases removed from V and 4 bases from J, the gap between germline ends came to 12 bases. CDR1 is MNHEY and CDR2 is SMNVEV in the germline V gene (reference sequence).